A single T cell receptor beta chain is shown here with its context. The data are from a study of control samples from healthy donors and cancer patients. Produced via immunoSEQ multiplex PCR; TCRdb's table is partial and in-frame only. Counted here are fewer than 200,000 clones, approximately 86% occurring once; the ten biggest clones make up around 5%. V lost 3 bases and J lost 5, with 10 bases in between. Per the germline V gene, CDR1 is SGHVS and CDR2 is FQNEAQ. This CDR3 contains 13 residues. This sequence was found in a woman aged 25 to 39 in good health. The chain uses TRBV7-8 and TRBJ2-5; D gene unclear. The sequencing input was blood. The CDR3 loop is CASSFRSRETQYF. DNA for the CDR3: TGTGCCAGCAGCTTTCGGTCTCGTGAGACCCAGTACTTC.